The present T cell receptor beta chain was sequenced within a study of early T cells in non-severe SARS-CoV-2 infection. Whole-study results and caveats: Private and CD4 specificities were missed by VDJdb matching, skewed to anti-spike CD8.

The sample holds many counts of this clonotype. Antigen unknown. The protocol attached unique molecular identifiers to individual cDNA molecules. TCRdb reprocessed the 5' RACE reads via MiXCR and lists one record per CDR3 protein. The sample lists about 83,000 distinct CDR3 sequences; 8.5% to 12% were seen once. Trimming stripped 3 bases from V and 6 bases from J, with 8 bases between. The CDR3 is made up of 13 amino acids. V usage is TRBV12-3 or TRBV12-4 and J usage is TRBJ2-2; D gene uncertain. Sample: whole blood, taken at baseline. The origin of this receptor is an adult who was a healthcare worker with PCR-confirmed SARS-CoV-2 infection or an uninfected control (not recorded which). The CDR3 region is CASSFPSPGELFF. CDR3 DNA sequence: TGTGCCAGCAGTTTCCCCTCGCCCGGGGAGCTGTTTTTT.